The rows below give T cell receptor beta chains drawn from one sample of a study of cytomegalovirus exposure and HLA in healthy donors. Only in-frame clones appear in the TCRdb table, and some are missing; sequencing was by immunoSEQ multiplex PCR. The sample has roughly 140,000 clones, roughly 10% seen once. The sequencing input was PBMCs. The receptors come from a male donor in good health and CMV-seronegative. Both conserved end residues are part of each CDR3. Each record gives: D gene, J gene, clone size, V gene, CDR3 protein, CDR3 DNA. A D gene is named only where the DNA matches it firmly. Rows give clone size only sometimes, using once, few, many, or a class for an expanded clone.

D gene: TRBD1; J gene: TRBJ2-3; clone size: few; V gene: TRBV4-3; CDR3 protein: CASSQDLSGTGGTDTQYF; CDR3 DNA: TGCGCCAGCAGCCAAGATCTCTCCGGGACAGGGGGCACAGATACGCAGTATTTT
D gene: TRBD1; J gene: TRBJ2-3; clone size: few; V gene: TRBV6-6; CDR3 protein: CASSAQGVGDTQYF; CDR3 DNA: TGTGCCAGCAGTGCACAGGGGGTAGGAGATACGCAGTATTTT
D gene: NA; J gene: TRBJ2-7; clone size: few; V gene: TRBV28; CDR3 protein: CASTEAYEQYF; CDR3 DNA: TGTGCCAGTACTGAGGCCTACGAGCAGTACTTC
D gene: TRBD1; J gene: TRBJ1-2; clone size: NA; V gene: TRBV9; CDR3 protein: CASSHPTGRNYGYTF; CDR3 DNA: TGTGCCAGCAGCCACCCGACAGGGAGGAACTATGGCTACACCTTC
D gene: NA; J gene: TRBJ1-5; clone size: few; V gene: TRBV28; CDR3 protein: CASTGRDGHQPQHF; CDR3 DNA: TGTGCCAGCACGGGCAGGGATGGGCATCAGCCCCAGCATTTT
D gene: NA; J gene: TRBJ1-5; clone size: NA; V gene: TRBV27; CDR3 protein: CASSLFIEGQPQHF; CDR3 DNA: TGTGCCAGCAGTTTATTTATAGAGGGTCAGCCCCAGCATTTT
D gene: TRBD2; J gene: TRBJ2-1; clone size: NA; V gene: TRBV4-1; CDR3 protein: CASSRHAGDSYNEQFF; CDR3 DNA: TGCGCCAGCAGCCGACACGCGGGAGACTCCTACAATGAGCAGTTCTTC
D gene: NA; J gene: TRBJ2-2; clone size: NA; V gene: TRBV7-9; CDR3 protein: CASSTGAEGLFF; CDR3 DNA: TGTGCCAGCAGTACCGGGGCGGAGGGGCTGTTTTTT
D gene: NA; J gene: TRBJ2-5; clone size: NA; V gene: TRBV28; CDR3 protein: CASSAAGGWETQYF; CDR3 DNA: TGTGCCAGCAGTGCCGCAGGGGGGTGGGAGACCCAGTACTTC
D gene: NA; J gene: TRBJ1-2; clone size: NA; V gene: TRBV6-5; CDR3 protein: CASRPFTWAAKGYTF; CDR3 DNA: TGTGCCAGCAGACCATTTACATGGGCCGCCAAAGGCTACACCTTC
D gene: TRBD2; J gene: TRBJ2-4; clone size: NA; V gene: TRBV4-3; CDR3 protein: CASSQDVAGHSGSSKNIQYF; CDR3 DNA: TGCGCCAGCAGCCAAGATGTGGCAGGACATAGCGGGAGCTCCAAAAACATTCAGTACTTC
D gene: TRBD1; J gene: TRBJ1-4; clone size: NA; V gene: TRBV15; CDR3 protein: CATSRGQGATNEKLFF; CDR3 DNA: TGTGCCACCAGCAGAGGACAGGGGGCAACTAATGAAAAACTGTTTTTT
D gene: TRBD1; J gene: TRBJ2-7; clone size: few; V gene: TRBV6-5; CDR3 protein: CASSYSGQGGTYEQYF; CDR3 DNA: TGTGCCAGCAGTTACTCGGGACAGGGGGGGACCTACGAGCAGTACTTC
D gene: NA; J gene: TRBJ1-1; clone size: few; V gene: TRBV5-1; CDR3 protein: CASSRDTRTEAFF; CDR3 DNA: TGCGCCAGCAGCCGCGACACCCGCACTGAAGCTTTCTTT
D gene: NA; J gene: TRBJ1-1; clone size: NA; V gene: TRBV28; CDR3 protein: CASSLRKYREAEAFF; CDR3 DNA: TGTGCCAGCAGTTTAAGGAAGTACCGTGAGGCTGAAGCTTTCTTT
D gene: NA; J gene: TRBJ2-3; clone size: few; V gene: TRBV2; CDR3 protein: CASSVGLGGGTDTQYF; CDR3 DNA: TGTGCAAGCAGTGTGGGGCTAGGGGGAGGCACAGATACGCAGTATTTT
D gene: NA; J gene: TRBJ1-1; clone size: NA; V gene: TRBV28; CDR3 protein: CASSRQRAFF; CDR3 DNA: TGTGCCAGCAGTAGACAACGGGCTTTCTTT
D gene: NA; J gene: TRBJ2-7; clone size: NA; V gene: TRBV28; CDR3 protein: CASQGQISLVSYEQYF; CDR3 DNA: TGTGCCAGCCAGGGGCAAATCTCCCTGGTCTCCTACGAGCAGTACTTC
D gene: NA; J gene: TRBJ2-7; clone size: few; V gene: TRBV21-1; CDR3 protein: CASSARDTGNEQYF; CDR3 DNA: TGTGCCAGCAGCGCCCGGGACACTGGAAACGAGCAGTACTTC
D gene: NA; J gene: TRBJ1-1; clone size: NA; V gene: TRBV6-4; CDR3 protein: CASSAFSGGTEAFF; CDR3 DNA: TGTGCCAGCAGCGCATTTTCGGGGGGCACTGAAGCTTTCTTT